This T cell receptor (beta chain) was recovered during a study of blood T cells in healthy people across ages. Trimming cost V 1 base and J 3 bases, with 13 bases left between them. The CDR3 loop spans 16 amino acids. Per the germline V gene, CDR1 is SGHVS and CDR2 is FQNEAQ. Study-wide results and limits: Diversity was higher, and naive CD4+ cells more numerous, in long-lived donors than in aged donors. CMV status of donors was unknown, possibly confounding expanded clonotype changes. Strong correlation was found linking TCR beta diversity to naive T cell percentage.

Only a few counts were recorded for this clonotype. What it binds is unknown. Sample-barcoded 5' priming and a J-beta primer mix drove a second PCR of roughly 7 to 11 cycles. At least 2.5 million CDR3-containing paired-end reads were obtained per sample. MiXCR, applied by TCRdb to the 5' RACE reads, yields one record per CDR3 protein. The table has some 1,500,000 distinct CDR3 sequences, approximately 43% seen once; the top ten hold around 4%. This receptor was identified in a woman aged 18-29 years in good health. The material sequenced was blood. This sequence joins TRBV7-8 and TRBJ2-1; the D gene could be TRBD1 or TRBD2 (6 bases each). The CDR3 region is CASSLDSGALYNEQFF. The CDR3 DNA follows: TGTGCCAGCAGCTTAGATTCGGGGGCCCTCTACAATGAGCAGTTCTTC.